The sequence of this T cell receptor beta chain was determined in a study of OX40 agonist ivuxolimab in advanced cancers. Study-wide findings and caveats: CD4+ T cells averaged fewer expanded clones than CD8+ T cells. Partial responders at 0.1-3.0 mg/kg showed near-lowest clonal expansion.

As regards this clone: Its specificity is not known.

Sequencing was performed with immunoSEQ multiplex PCR; in TCRdb, only in-frame clones are kept and a portion is missing. The repertoire consists of about 68,000 clones, with approximately 80% occurring once and the leading ten covering 1.4%. The receptor was derived from an adult with an advanced solid tumor such as melanoma, head and neck, liver or kidney cancer. The input for sequencing was CD4+ or CD8+ T cells sorted from blood, taken in a trial of the OX40 agonist ivuxolimab.

The CDR3 loop is CASSLSNSPLHF. Here the CDR3 DNA reads TGTGCCAGCAGCTTATCTAATTCACCCCTCCACTTT. The chain is built from TRBV7-2 and TRBJ1-6; D remains ambiguous. The ends were cut back, 2 bases at V and 6 bases at J, with 2 bases in the middle. The V gene's germline CDR1 is SGHTA and CDR2 FQGNSA. The CDR3 is 12 amino acids.